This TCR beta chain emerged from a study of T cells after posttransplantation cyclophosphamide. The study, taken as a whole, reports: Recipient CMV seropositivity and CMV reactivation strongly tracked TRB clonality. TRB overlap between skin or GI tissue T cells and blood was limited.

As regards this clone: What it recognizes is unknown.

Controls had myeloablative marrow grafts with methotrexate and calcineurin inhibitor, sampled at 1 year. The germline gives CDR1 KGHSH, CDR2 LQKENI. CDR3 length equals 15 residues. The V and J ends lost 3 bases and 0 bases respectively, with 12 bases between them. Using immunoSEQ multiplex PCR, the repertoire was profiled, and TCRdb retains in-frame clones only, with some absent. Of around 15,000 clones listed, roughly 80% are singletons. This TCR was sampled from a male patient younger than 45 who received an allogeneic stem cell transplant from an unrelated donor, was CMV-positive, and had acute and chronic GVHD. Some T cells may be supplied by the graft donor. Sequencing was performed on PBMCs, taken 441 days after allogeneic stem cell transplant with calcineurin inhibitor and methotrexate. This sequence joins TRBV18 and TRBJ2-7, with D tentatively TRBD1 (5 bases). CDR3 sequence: CASSPPRQGSYEQYF. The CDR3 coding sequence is TGTGCCAGCTCACCTCCCCGCCAGGGCTCCTACGAGCAGTACTTC.